Reported below is one TCR beta chain. This sample's time point: blood 4 weeks post-SBRT, at nephrectomy. Treatment here: 15 Gy SBRT to primary tumor, nephrectomy 4 weeks later. This renal cell carcinoma was of the clear cell type. Some clones are missing from TCRdb's copy, which holds only in-frame ones; the method was immunoSEQ multiplex PCR. Of around 100,000 clones in the sample, around 80% were seen once. The CDR3 totals 14 residues. The germline V gene encodes CDR1 MDHEN and CDR2 SYDVKM. V dropped 5 bases and J dropped 7 bases, with 18 bases sitting between them. These data come from a study of radiation and T cells in renal cell carcinoma.

This specimen consisted of blood, obtained from a patient whose treatment included radiotherapy and nephrectomy. The V call is TRBV28, the J call TRBJ2-7; D tentatively fits TRBD1 or TRBD2 (5 bases each). The receptor was derived from a man aged 60-69 years with renal cell carcinoma. CDR3 sequence reads: CASSEGTQSKEQYF. The CDR3 nucleotides read TGTGCCAGCAGTGAGGGGACGCAAAGCAAAGAGCAGTACTTC.